The 29 T cell receptor beta chains reported below all come from one sample, sequenced in a study of OX40 agonist ivuxolimab in advanced cancers. Assay: immunoSEQ multiplex PCR; the TCRdb copy retains only in-frame clones and omits some. Of roughly 76,000 clones in the sample, 70% to 90% are singletons; the top ten hold 5% to 6.5%. The material sequenced was CD4+ or CD8+ T cells sorted from blood, taken in a trial of the OX40 agonist ivuxolimab. The receptors originated from an adult with an advanced solid tumor such as melanoma, head and neck, liver or kidney cancer.

In this sample, this clone turned up a few times. The chain couples TRBV5-6 to TRBJ2-3; possibly TRBD1 or TRBD2 for D (5 bases each). Germline CDR1 reads SGHDT; CDR2 reads YYEEEE. CDR3 length equals 15 residues. V was cut by 6 bases and J by 3 bases, with 17 bases left in between. The CDR3 DNA reads TGTGCCAGCATCCCCTTTGGGACCCAGACAGATACGCAGTATTTT. This encodes CASIPFGTQTDTQYF.

The table lists this clone with a few counts. This chain joins TRBV7-9 and TRBJ2-3; no clear D gene. Trimming removed 1 base at V and 4 bases at J, with 9 bases between. Looked up from germline, CDR1 is SEHNR and CDR2 is FQNEAQ (reference sequence). This CDR3 has 14 residues. Here the CDR3 reads CASSLEKVSDTQYF. CDR3 nucleotides: TGTGCCAGCAGCTTAGAAAAGGTTTCAGATACGCAGTATTTT. Looking up the rest from reference TRBV7-9 and TRBJ2-3 gives the full variable domain: DTGVSQNPRHKITKRGQNVTFRCDPISEHNRLYWYRQTLGQGPEFLTYFQNEAQLEKSRLLSDRFSAERPKGSFSTLEIQRTEQGDSAMYLCASSLEKVSDTQYFGPGTRLTVL.

The chain carries TRBV19 and TRBJ1-2; the D is unclear. Trimming stripped 2 bases from V and 6 bases from J, with 13 bases between. The CDR3 totals 14 residues. Germline V gene data show CDR1 as LNHDA and CDR2 as SQIVND (reference sequence). CDR3 nucleotide sequence: TGTGCCAGTAGTATAAACCCCTCCACCCATGGCTACACCTTC. Translated, it gives CASSINPSTHGYTF.

This chain links TRBV7-2 with TRBJ2-7; 8 bases align to TRBD1. Germline V CDR1 and CDR2: SGHTA, FQGNSA. J lost 4 bases, V lost 4 bases, and 6 bases had no gene match. The CDR3 runs to 14 residues. CDR3 region: CASSSHRGAYEQYF. The CDR3 nucleotides read TGTGCCAGCAGCTCCCACAGGGGGGCGTACGAGCAGTACTTC.

This rearrangement joins TRBV7-9 to TRBJ2-3; 12 nucleotides line up with TRBD2. Looked up from germline, CDR1 is SEHNR and CDR2 is FQNEAQ (reference sequence). This CDR3 contains 18 residues. V trimming: 2 bases; J trimming: 6 bases; junction bases outside the gene matches: 12. This chain's CDR3 is CASSLMAVLAGGSDTQYF. The CDR3 DNA reads TGTGCCAGCAGCTTAATGGCGGTACTAGCGGGAGGTTCGGATACGCAGTATTTT.

The rearrangement links TRBV2 to TRBJ2-3, with a weak D call TRBD2 (6 bases). Germline V lookup: CDR1 SNHLY, CDR2 FYNNEI. V lost 7 bases and J 2 bases, leaving 16 bases between the germline ends. This CDR3 comprises 15 residues. CDR3 nucleotides: TGTGCCAGCACCAGAGGAGGGCTATACACAGATACGCAGTATTTT. Translating gives CASTRGGLYTDTQYF.

The chain carries TRBV19 and TRBJ1-1; D gene ambiguous. Germline CDR1 reads LNHDA; CDR2 reads SQIVND (reference sequence). The CDR3 contains 13 residues. V was shortened by 4 bases and J by 1 base, with 7 bases between the two germline ends. The CDR3 loop is CASSNQKNTEAFF. The CDR3 nucleotides read TGTGCCAGTAGTAATCAGAAGAACACTGAAGCTTTCTTT.

The chain has TRBV7-8 and TRBJ1-2, with no clear D. Trimming removed 3 bases at V and 10 bases at J, with 15 bases between. Germline V gives CDR1 SGHVS, CDR2 FQNEAQ. This CDR3 region has 13 residues. This CDR3 is CASSFARTKTYTF. The CDR3 nucleotides are TGTGCCAGCAGCTTCGCCCGGACGAAAACCTACACCTTC. Full variable domain (remainder filled in from reference TRBV7-8 and TRBJ1-2): GAGVSQSPRYKVAKRGQDVALRCDPISGHVSLFWYQQALGQGPEFLTYFQNEAQLDKSGLPSDRFFAERPEGSVSTLKIQRTQQEDSAVYLCASSFARTKTYTFGSGTRLTVV.

V is TRBV19 and J is TRBJ2-2, with TRBD1 identical over 8 bases. The CDR3 is 15 amino acids. Germline V CDR1 and CDR2: LNHDA, SQIVND (reference sequence). J lost 7 bases, V lost 5 bases, and 9 bases had no gene match. CDR3 in DNA: TGTGCCAGTAGTTTACCGGGACAGGTTCACGGGGAGCTGTTTTTT. Encoded protein: CASSLPGQVHGELFF.

The chain employs TRBV5-1 and TRBJ2-2; no clear D gene. The CDR3 consists of 15 residues. Germline CDR1 SGHRS, CDR2 YFSETQ. Deletions cut 0 bases from V and 4 bases from J, with 10 bases between. The CDR3 DNA reads TGCGCCAGCAGCTTGGGAAGGGCAGGCACCGGGGAGCTGTTTTTT. This codes for CASSLGRAGTGELFF.

V and J are TRBV5-1 and TRBJ2-2; no reliable D call. The V gene's germline CDR1 is SGHRS and CDR2 YFSETQ. Trimming shortened V by 6 bases and J by 5 bases, and 14 bases separated the two germline ends. CDR3 length: 14 amino acids. CDR3 loop: CASTPGPRTGELFF. The CDR3, as DNA: TGCGCCAGCACCCCCGGACCTCGGACCGGGGAGCTGTTTTTT.

DNA for the CDR3: TGTGCCAGCTCCTCACCGACTAGATGGGAGACCCAGTACTTC. This gives the protein CASSSPTRWETQYF. The rearrangement joins TRBV7-9 to TRBJ2-5, with D perhaps TRBD2 (6 bases). The ends were cut back, 8 bases at V and 5 bases at J, with 18 bases in the middle. The length of the CDR3 is 14 residues. From germline, CDR1 is SEHNR and CDR2 FQNEAQ (reference sequence).

This chain joins TRBV6-1 and TRBJ1-4, with TRBD1 matching 10 bases. CDR1 and CDR2 (germline): MNHNS, SASEGT. The CDR3 extends over 14 amino acids. After removal of 6 bases from V and 8 bases from J, the junction contained 6 bases not matched to a gene. The CDR3 loop is CASRTGGFGEKLFF. CDR3 nucleotides: TGTGCCAGCAGGACAGGGGGCTTTGGAGAAAAACTGTTTTTT.

J is TRBJ2-7 and V is TRBV6-1; 8 positions agree with TRBD1. The J segment lost 2 bases and the V segment lost 1 base, leaving 4 bases of the junction unmatched. Germline V CDR1 and CDR2: MNHNS, SASEGT. This CDR3 is 15 amino acids long. The CDR3 DNA reads TGTGCCAGCAGTGAAGTTGGGACAGGAGCCTACGAGCAGTACTTC. Protein: CASSEVGTGAYEQYF.

This clone has more than one count but fewer than ten. The chain uses TRBV19 and TRBJ1-5; D unresolved. This CDR3 contains 13 residues. Per germline, CDR1 LNHDA and CDR2 SQIVND (reference sequence). Trimming removed 2 bases at V and 7 bases at J, with 9 bases between. The CDR3 loop reads CASSISLGQPQHF. CDR3 nucleotide sequence: TGTGCCAGTAGTATATCGCTCGGACAGCCCCAGCATTTT.

This rearrangement joins TRBV6-1 to TRBJ1-4; a weak D match, TRBD1 (5 bases). Germline V CDR1 and CDR2: MNHNS, SASEGT. CDR3 length: 17 residues. V lost 2 bases, J lost 4 bases, and 17 bases lay in between. CDR3: CASSERGQGLHNEKLFF. The CDR3, as DNA: TGTGCCAGCAGTGAACGAGGGCAGGGATTACATAATGAAAAACTGTTTTTT.

This clone was seen only a few times. The V call is TRBV5-8, the J call TRBJ1-3, with D unclear. Germline loops: CDR1 SGHTS, CDR2 YDEGEE. The CDR3 has 14 amino acids. Trimming removed 3 bases from V and 2 bases from J, with 9 bases in between. The CDR3: CASSWGVAGNTIYF. The CDR3 DNA reads TGTGCCAGCAGCTGGGGTGTCGCTGGAAACACCATATATTTT.

This sequence joins TRBV2 and TRBJ2-5; the D is unclear. The J call may be faulty, since TRBJ2-7 better matches the DNA end. The CDR3 runs to 13 residues. Germline CDR1 SNHLY, CDR2 FYNNEI. DNA of the CDR3: TGTGCCAGCAGTGAATGGTGGGCCATCGAGCAGTACTTC. Translating gives CASSEWWAIEQYF.

The chain uses TRBV18 and TRBJ2-3; a possible D gene is TRBD1 (5 bases). The germline V and J ends were trimmed by 2 bases and 4 bases, with 7 bases remaining between them. This CDR3 is 13 amino acids long. CDR1 KGHSH and CDR2 LQKENI come from the germline V gene. CDR3 coding DNA: TGTGCCAGCTCACCAAGCAGGGCAGATACGCAGTATTTT. Translating it yields CASSPSRADTQYF.

J is TRBJ1-4 and V is TRBV5-1, with TRBD1 as a possible D gene (5 bases). Germline V gene lookup returns CDR1 SGHRS and CDR2 YFSETQ. Trimming cost V 7 bases and J 5 bases, with 9 bases left between them. The CDR3 is 12 amino acids. CDR3 nucleotide sequence: TGCGCCAGCGGGGACGGGAATGAAAAACTGTTTTTT. Translated, it gives CASGDGNEKLFF.

Turning to this clone: At one of its ends the junction is not consistent with the germline gene, which may arise from a read error. This chain joins TRBV15 and TRBJ1-1; D is unclear. There are 14 residues in the CDR3. The germline V gene encodes CDR1 LNHNV and CDR2 YYDKDF (reference sequence). For the CDR3, the DNA is TGTGCCATCAGCAGAGATCTGGGGATACCTGAAGCTTTCTTT. This encodes CAISRDLGIPEAFF.

This rearrangement joins TRBV5-6 to TRBJ2-7; TRBD2 matches at 8 bases. Per the germline V gene, CDR1 is SGHDT and CDR2 is YYEEEE. J lost 7 bases, V lost 2 bases, and 14 bases had no gene match. This CDR3 is built from 16 residues. Here the CDR3 reads CASSFSGKRGRGEQYF. The CDR3 DNA is TGTGCCAGCAGCTTTTCGGGGAAGCGGGGGAGAGGGGAGCAGTACTTC.

The gene calls are TRBV2 and TRBJ2-5, with D perhaps TRBD1 (5 bases). V was shortened by 6 bases and J by 4 bases, with 15 bases between the two germline ends. The CDR3 totals 14 residues. Germline V CDR1 and CDR2: SNHLY, FYNNEI. This CDR3 is CASSPLQVSETQYF. The CDR3 DNA sequence: TGTGCCAGCAGCCCTTTACAGGTTTCAGAGACCCAGTACTTC.

The chain links TRBV5-1 to TRBJ2-3; TRBD2 might be the D (6 bases). V dropped 1 base and J dropped 2 bases, with 11 bases sitting between them. The CDR3 is 15 residues long. The germline gives CDR1 SGHRS, CDR2 YFSETQ. The CDR3 reads CASSLPGADTDTQYF. For the CDR3, the DNA is TGCGCCAGCAGCTTGCCGGGAGCAGACACAGATACGCAGTATTTT.

This chain joins TRBV11-1 and TRBJ2-7; 7 positions agree with TRBD1. Germline V gives CDR1 SGHAT, CDR2 FQDESV (reference sequence). The CDR3 consists of 14 residues. The ends lost 3 bases at V and 3 bases at J; junction bases unmatched: 5. CDR3 nucleotide sequence: TGTGCCAGCAGCTTCAGGGGGAACCACTACGAGCAGTACTTC. Encoded protein: CASSFRGNHYEQYF.

This clone was seen just once. V gene TRBV19 combines with J gene TRBJ2-1, with D tentatively TRBD1 (6 bases). The CDR3 extends over 13 amino acids. Per the germline V gene, CDR1 is LNHDA and CDR2 is SQIVND (reference sequence). V was trimmed by 7 bases and J by 7 bases, leaving 14 bases between them. CDR3 sequence reads: CASNAGVGNEQFF. The CDR3 DNA sequence: TGTGCCAGTAATGCAGGGGTTGGGAATGAGCAGTTCTTC.

The chain carries TRBV5-8 and TRBJ1-1; D possibly corresponds to TRBD1 (5 bases). This CDR3 spans 16 amino acids. Looked up from germline, CDR1 is SGHTS and CDR2 is YDEGEE. V was clipped by 0 bases and J by 4 bases, with 16 bases between them. This CDR3 is CASSLELKGRVTEAFF. The CDR3 coding sequence is TGTGCCAGCAGCTTGGAGCTTAAGGGGCGGGTCACTGAAGCTTTCTTT.

This chain links TRBV6-1 with TRBJ2-2, with 14 bases that match TRBD2. CDR1 MNHNS and CDR2 SASEGT come from the germline V gene. V gave up 3 bases and J gave up 6 bases; unmatched junction bases: 6. This CDR3 has 17 amino acids. The CDR3 reads CASSETGLAGESGELFF. CDR3 sequence (DNA): TGTGCCAGCAGTGAGACGGGACTAGCGGGAGAATCCGGGGAGCTGTTTTTT.

This sequence joins TRBV5-6 and TRBJ1-2; TRBD1 matches at 8 bases. The germline gives CDR1 SGHDT, CDR2 YYEEEE. The CDR3 is 15 residues long. V shed 0 bases and J 4 bases; nucleotides not matched to a gene: 5. CDR3 sequence: CASSLGGQASYGYTF. Here the CDR3 DNA reads TGTGCCAGCAGCTTGGGGGGACAGGCAAGCTATGGCTACACCTTC.